This T cell receptor (beta chain) was profiled in a study of regulatory T cells in long-lasting Graves disease. V was shortened by 3 bases and J by 7 bases, with 14 bases between the two germline ends. Germline V CDR1 and CDR2: SGHRS, YFSETQ. CDR3 length: 13 amino acids. The time point: persistent/refractory GD, antithyroid drugs over 5 years with positive TRAb. The TCR library was made from RNA that had been extracted from PBMCs in TRIzol. The authors built TCR beta libraries using iRepertoire HTBI primers and Arm-PCR of CDR3 regions. TCRdb used MiXCR to reprocess the multiplex PCR reads, holding one entry per CDR3 protein. The sample has approximately 400,000 distinct CDR3 sequences, around 20% seen once.

This sample comprised peripheral blood mononuclear cells (PBMCs), obtained when the disease was refractory, from a patient treated with antithyroid drugs. The sequence came from a female donor with Graves disease. The chain has TRBV5-1 and TRBJ2-7, with D possibly matching TRBD2 (6 bases). CDR3 DNA: TGCGCCAGCAGCTCCGGGGAGGTCGGGGAGCAGTACTTC. Its protein product is CASSSGEVGEQYF.